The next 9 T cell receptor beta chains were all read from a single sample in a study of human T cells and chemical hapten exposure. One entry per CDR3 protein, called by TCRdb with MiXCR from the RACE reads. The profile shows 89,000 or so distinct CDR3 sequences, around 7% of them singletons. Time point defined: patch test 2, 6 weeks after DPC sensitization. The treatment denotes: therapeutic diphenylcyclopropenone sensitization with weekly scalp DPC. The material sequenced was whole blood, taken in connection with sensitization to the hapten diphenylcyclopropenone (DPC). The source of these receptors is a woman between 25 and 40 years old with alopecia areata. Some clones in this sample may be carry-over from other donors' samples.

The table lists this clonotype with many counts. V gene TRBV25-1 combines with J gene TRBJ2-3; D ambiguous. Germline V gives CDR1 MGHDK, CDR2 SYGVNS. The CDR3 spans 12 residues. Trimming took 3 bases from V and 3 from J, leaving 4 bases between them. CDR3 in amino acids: CASSESTDTQYF. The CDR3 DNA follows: TGTGCCAGCAGTGAGTCGACAGATACGCAGTATTTT.

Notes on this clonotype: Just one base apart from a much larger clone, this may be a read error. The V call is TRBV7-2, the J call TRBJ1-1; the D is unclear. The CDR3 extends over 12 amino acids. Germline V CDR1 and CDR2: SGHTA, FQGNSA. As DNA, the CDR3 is TGTGTCAGCCGGCGACTGAACACTGAAGCTTTCTTT. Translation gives CVSRRLNTEAFF.

CDR3: CAIRTAGGIPRSYNEQFF. The CDR3 coding sequence is TGTGCCATCAGAACAGCGGGGGGGATTCCCCGCTCCTACAATGAGCAGTTCTTC. This chain links TRBV10-3 with TRBJ2-1; 10 bases are shared with TRBD2. The CDR3 loop spans 18 amino acids. The germline V gene has CDR1 ENHRY and CDR2 SYGVKD. Trimming took 6 bases from V and 0 from J; bases not matched to a gene: 11.

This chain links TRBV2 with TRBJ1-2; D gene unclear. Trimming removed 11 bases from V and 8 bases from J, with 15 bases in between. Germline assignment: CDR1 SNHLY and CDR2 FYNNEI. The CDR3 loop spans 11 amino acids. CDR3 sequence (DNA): TGTGCCTCTACCCGGGGTGGGGGCTACACCTTC. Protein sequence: CASTRGGGYTF.

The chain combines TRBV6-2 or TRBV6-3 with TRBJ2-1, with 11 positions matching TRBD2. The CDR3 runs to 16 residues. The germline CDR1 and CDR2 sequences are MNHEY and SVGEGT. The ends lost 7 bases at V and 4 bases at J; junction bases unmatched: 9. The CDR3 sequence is CASNALAGALYNEQFF. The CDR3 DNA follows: TGTGCCAGCAACGCACTAGCGGGGGCCCTTTACAATGAGCAGTTCTTC.

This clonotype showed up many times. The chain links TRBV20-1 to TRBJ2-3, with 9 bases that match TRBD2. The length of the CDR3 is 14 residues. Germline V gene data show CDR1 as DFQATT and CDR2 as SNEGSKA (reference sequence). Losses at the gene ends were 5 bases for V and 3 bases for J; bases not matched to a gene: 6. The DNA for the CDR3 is TGCAGTGCTCACACTAGCGGGCGTACAGATACGCAGTATTTT. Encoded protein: CSAHTSGRTDTQYF.

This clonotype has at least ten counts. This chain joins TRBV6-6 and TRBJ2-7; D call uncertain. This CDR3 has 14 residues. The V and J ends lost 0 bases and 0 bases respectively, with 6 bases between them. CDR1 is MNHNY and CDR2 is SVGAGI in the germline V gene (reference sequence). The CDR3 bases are TGTGCCAGCAGTTACTCAGGGAACTCCTACGAGCAGTACTTC. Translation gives CASSYSGNSYEQYF.

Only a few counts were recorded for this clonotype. CDR3 coding DNA: TGCAGTGCTAGACGGGATAGCAATCAGCCCCAGCATTTT. This sequence encodes CSARRDSNQPQHF. The V and J genes are TRBV20-1 and TRBJ1-5, with D uncertain. The germline V and J ends were trimmed by 2 bases and 0 bases, with 5 bases remaining between them. CDR3 size: 13 residues. Germline lookup yields CDR1 DFQATT and CDR2 SNEGSKA (reference sequence).

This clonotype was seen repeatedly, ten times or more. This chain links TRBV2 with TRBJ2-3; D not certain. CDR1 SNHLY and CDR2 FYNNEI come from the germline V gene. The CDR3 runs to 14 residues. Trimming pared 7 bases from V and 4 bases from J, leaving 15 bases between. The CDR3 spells CASNRLRSADTQYF. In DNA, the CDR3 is TGTGCCAGCAATAGACTCAGGTCCGCAGATACGCAGTATTTT.